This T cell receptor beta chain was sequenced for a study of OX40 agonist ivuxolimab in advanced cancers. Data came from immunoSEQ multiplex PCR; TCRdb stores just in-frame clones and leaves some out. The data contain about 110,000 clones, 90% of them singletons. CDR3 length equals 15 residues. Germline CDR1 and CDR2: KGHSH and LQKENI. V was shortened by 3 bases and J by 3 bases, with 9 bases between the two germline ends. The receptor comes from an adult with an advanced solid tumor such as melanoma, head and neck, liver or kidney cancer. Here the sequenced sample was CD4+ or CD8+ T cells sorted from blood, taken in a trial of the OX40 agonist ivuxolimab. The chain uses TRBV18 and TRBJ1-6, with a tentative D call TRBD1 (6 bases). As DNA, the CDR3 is TGTGCCAGCTCACCGCGGGACAACTATAATTCACCCCTCCACTTT. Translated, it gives CASSPRDNYNSPLHF. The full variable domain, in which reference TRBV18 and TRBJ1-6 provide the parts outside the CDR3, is NAGVMQNPRHLVRRRGQEARLRCSPMKGHSHVYWYRQLPEEGLKFMVYLQKENIIDESGMPKERFSAEFPKEGPSILRIQQVVRGDSAAYFCASSPRDNYNSPLHFGNGTRLTVT.